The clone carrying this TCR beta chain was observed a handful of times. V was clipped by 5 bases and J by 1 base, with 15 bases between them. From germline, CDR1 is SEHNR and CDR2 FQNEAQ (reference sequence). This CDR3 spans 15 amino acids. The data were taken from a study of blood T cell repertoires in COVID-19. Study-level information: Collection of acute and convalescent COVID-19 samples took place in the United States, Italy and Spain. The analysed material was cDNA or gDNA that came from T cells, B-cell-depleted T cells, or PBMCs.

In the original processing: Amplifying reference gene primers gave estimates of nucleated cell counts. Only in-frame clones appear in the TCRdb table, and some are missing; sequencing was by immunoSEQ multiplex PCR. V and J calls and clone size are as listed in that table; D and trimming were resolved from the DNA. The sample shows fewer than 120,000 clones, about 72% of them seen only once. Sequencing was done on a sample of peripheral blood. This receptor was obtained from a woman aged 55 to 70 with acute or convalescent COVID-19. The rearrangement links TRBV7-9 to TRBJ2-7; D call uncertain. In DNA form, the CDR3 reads TGTGCCAGCAGCCCTGATCAGAGGCGGTCCTACGAGCAGTACTTC. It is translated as CASSPDQRRSYEQYF.